This entry describes one TCR beta chain. Its antigen is still unknown. The V end was cut by 3 bases, the J end by 6 bases, with 20 bases between. CDR3 length: 16 residues. Per germline, CDR1 SGDLS and CDR2 YYNGEE. The entry originates in a study of T cell responses to AZD1222 COVID-19 vaccine. Across the study: Recipients boosted at about 4 weeks or about 12 weeks are pooled. Study-wide results and limits: Regions 160-218 and 743-854 dominated among vaccine-associated CD4 TCRs spanning spike.

TCRdb keeps only in-frame clones here, not all; method: immunoSEQ multiplex PCR. The table has roughly 120,000 clones, more than 75% seen once. The rearrangement uses TRBV9 and TRBJ2-3, with D perhaps matching TRBD1 or TRBD2 (5 bases each). Sequencing was performed on peripheral blood, taken on day 0 of AZD1222 vaccination. This receptor was identified in an adult in good health. For the CDR3, the DNA is TGTGCCAGCAGCGGCCGGATCCAGAGGGGTGGGGATACGCAGTATTTT. This translates into CASSGRIQRGGDTQYF.